What follows describes a single T cell receptor (beta chain). Per the study methods: The assay estimated nucleated cells by amplifying reference gene primers. Repertoires were generated with immunoSEQ multiplex PCR, while TCRdb's copy carries only in-frame clones and drops some. Clonal size and the V and J genes are those of that table, whereas D and trimming came from the DNA. Of 250,000 to 350,000 clones detected, roughly nine tenths appear once; the ten largest clones hold 0.85% to 1%. The entry originates in a study of blood T cell repertoires in COVID-19. Overall study: Donors in the United States, Italy and Spain gave samples during acute or convalescent COVID-19. T cells, B-cell-depleted T cells, or PBMCs provided the cDNA or gDNA that served as material.

There are 13 residues in the CDR3. V was cut by 4 bases and J by 4 bases, with 8 bases left in between. Germline V CDR1 and CDR2: GTSNPN, SVGIG (reference sequence). This receptor was taken from a woman in her 40s who had recovered from COVID-19. The genes are TRBV30 and TRBJ1-6; the D is unclear. The sequenced sample was peripheral blood. CDR3 region: CAWTSQYNSPLHF. The CDR3 DNA sequence: TGTGCCTGGACTAGTCAGTATAATTCACCCCTCCACTTT.